This TCR beta chain derives from a study of blood T cells in healthy people across ages. Through a sample-barcoded 5' primer and a J-beta primer mix, a second PCR was run for roughly 6 to 12 cycles. A 12-random-nucleotide template-switch adaptor tagged each cDNA molecule. In TCRdb, the 5' RACE reads were re-called with MiXCR into one record per CDR3 protein. The repertoire holds about 1.1 million distinct CDR3 sequences, with more than 30% as singletons. This clonotype was detected only a few times. The antigen remains unidentified. Study-wide results and limits: Age advanced and TCR beta diversity per million T cells fell, roughly linearly. CMV status of donors was unknown, possibly confounding expanded clonotype changes.

The CDR3 extends over 14 amino acids. The V end lost 0 bases, the J end lost 4 bases, and 9 bases lay between the germline ends. Germline CDR1 reads LGHNA; CDR2 reads YNFKEQ. This chain links TRBV4-2 with TRBJ2-5; D unclear. The sample consisted of blood. This receptor was taken from a man younger than 35 in good health. The CDR3: CASSQDVSAETQYF. The CDR3 DNA sequence: TGTGCCAGCAGCCAAGACGTTTCAGCAGAGACCCAGTACTTC.